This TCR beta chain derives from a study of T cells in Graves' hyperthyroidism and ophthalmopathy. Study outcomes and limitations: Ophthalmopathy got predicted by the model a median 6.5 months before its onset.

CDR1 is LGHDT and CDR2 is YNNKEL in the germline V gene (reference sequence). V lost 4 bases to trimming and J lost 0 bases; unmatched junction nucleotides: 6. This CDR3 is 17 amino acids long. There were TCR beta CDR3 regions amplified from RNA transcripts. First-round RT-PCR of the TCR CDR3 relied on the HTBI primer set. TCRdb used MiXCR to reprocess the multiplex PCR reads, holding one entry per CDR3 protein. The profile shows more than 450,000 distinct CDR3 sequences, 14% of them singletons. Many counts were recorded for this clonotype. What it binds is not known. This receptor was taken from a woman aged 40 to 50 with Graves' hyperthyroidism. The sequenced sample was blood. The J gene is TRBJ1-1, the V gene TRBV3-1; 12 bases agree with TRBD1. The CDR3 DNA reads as TGTGCCAGCAGCCCAGGGACAGGGGGCGCGGTGAACACTGAAGCTTTCTTT. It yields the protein CASSPGTGGAVNTEAFF.